This T cell receptor beta chain came from a study of breast tumors, draining lymph nodes, adjacent tissues. Overall study results and limits: That most tumor T cells come from lymph nodes remained unproven. Findings are consistent with lymph node origin and intratumoral expansion of most tumor T cells. Compared with lymph nodes, tumors were less diverse; compared with nontumor tissue, more. Luminal-like breast cancer showed significantly higher tumor–nontumor repertoire similarity than basal-like.

This clonotype was observed at least ten times. Its cognate antigen is unknown. Samples came from axillary lymph nodes draining the breast cancer. In TCRdb, the multiplex PCR reads were re-called with MiXCR into one record per CDR3 protein. The data contain about 150,000 distinct CDR3 sequences, around 22% of them singletons. Germline loops: CDR1 MNHEY, CDR2 SVGEGT. The length of the CDR3 is 11 residues. The V end lost 3 bases, the J end lost 4 bases, and 2 bases lay between the germline ends. Sequencing was done on a sample of axillary lymph node tissue. This TCR came from a female donor with breast cancer. Some clones in this sample may be carry-over from other donors' samples. The V and J genes are TRBV6-2 or TRBV6-3 and TRBJ2-3; D gene unclear. CDR3 region: CASSYADTQYF. CDR3 DNA: TGTGCCAGCAGTTATGCAGATACGCAGTATTTT.